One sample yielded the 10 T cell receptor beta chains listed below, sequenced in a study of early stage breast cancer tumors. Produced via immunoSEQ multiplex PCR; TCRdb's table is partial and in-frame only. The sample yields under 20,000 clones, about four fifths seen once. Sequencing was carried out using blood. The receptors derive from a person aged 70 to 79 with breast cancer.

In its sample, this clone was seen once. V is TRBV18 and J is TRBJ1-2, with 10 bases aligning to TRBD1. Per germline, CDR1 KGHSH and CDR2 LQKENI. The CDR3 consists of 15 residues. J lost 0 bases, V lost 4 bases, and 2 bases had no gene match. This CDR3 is CASSRGQGANYGYTF. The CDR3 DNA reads TGTGCCAGCTCACGAGGACAGGGGGCTAACTATGGCTACACCTTC.

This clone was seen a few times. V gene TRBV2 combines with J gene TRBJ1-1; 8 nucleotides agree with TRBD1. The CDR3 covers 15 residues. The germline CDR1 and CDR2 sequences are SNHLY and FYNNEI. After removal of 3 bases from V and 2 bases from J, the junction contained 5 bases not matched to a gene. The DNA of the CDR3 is TGTGCCAGCAGTGATCCAGGGGGCTATAACACTGAAGCTTTCTTT. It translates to CASSDPGGYNTEAFF.

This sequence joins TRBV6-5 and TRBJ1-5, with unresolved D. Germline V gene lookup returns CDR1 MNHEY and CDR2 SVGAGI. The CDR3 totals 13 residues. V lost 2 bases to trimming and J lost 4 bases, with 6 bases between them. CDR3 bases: TGTGCCAGCAGTTACGCCGGGAATCAGCCCCAGCATTTT. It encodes CASSYAGNQPQHF.

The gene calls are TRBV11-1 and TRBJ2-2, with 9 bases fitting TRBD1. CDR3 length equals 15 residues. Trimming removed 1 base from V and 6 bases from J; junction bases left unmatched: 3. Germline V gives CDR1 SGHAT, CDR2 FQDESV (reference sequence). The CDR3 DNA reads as TGTGCCAGCAGCTTAGGGACAGGGGTTTCCGGGGAGCTGTTTTTT. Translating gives CASSLGTGVSGELFF.

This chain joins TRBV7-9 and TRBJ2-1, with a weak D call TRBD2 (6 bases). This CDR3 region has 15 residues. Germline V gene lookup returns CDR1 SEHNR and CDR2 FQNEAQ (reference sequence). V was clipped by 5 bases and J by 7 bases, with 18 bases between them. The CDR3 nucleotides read TGTGCCAGCAGCCGCGTGGGGGGACGTGGGAATGAGCAGTTCTTC. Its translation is CASSRVGGRGNEQFF.

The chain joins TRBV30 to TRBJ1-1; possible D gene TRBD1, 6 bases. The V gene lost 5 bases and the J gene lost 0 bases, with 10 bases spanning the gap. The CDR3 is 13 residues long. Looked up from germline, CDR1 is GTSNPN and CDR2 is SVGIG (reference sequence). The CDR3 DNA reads TGTGCCTGGGTGGGGGACATGAACACTGAAGCTTTCTTT. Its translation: CAWVGDMNTEAFF. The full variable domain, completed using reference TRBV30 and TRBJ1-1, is SQTIHQWPATLVQPVGSPLSLECTVEGTSNPNLYWYRQAAGRGLQLLFYSVGIGQISSEVPQNLSASRPQDRQFILSSKKLLLSDSGFYLCAWVGDMNTEAFFGQGTRLTVV.

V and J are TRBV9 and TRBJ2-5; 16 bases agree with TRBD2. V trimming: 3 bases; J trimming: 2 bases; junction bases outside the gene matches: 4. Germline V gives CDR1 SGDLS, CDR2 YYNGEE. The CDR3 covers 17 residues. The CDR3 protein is CASSAGLAGGTQETQYF. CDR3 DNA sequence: TGTGCCAGCAGCGCGGGACTAGCGGGGGGGACACAAGAGACCCAGTACTTC.

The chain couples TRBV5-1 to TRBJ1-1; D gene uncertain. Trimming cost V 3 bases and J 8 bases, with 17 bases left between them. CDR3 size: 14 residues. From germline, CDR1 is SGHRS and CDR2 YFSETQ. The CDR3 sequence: CASSSSTGLGEAFF. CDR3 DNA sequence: TGCGCCAGCAGCTCTTCAACCGGTCTCGGGGAAGCTTTCTTT.

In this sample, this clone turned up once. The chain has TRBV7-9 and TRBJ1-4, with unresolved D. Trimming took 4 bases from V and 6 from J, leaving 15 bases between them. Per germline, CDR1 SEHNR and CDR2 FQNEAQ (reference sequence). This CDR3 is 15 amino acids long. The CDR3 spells CASSYDVFRDEKLFF. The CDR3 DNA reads TGTGCCAGCAGCTACGATGTGTTTCGGGATGAAAAACTGTTTTTT.

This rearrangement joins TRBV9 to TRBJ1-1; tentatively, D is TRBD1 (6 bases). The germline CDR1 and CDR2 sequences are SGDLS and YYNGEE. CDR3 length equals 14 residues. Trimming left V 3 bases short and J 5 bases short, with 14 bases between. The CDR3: CASSAGDMGTEAFF. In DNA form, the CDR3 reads TGTGCCAGCAGCGCCGGGGACATGGGGACTGAAGCTTTCTTT.